Listed below are T cell receptor beta chains from one sample, sequenced in a study of CD8 T cell repertoires and HIV-1 epitope variants. The antigens these receptors bind are not known. Clones were sequenced by immunoSEQ multiplex PCR, and TCRdb holds only the in-frame ones, with some missing. Among some 5,100 clones, about 70% were seen once, and the ten largest hold around 40%. Input material: cultured CD8+ T cells derived from PBMCs. Every receptor here comes from a male donor with HIV. Each CDR3 is given with its conserved first and last residue.

v_call	j_call	cdr3_aa
TRBV7-2	TRBJ2-5	CASSLDQGVETQYF
TRBV27	TRBJ2-5	CASSSPPVGQQETQYF
TRBV18	TRBJ2-3	CASSWTSSSGGMQYF
TRBV15	TRBJ1-5	CATRQDRGQPQHF
TRBV4-1	TRBJ2-3	CASSQDPPSGTSTDTQYF
TRBV28	TRBJ1-2	CASSSARGYTF
TRBV5-6	TRBJ2-7	CASNTGSYEQYF
TRBV19	TRBJ2-1	CASSMAGQGINEQFF
TRBV27	TRBJ2-5	CASSSSGYGETQYF
TRBV9	TRBJ2-1	CASSVSPILNEQFF
TRBV7-6	TRBJ2-7	CASRELAGPRYEQYF
TRBV10-1	TRBJ1-6	CASSLTGSSYNSPLHF
TRBV27	TRBJ2-7	CASRRLQGQAYEQYF
TRBV19	TRBJ2-1	CASSATGFGEQFF
TRBV28	TRBJ2-5	CASSSPLGGETQYF
TRBV5-4	TRBJ1-4	CASSSQGDEKLFF
TRBV5-1	TRBJ1-1	CASSPWDGQNTEAFF
TRBV28	TRBJ2-5	CASSSVDRDQETQYF